The 5 T cell receptor beta chains listed next were all sequenced from one sample in a study of human T cells and chemical hapten exposure (TCRdb year 2021). Explained via the paper, the time point label denotes: patch test 1, 2 weeks after DPC sensitization. The treatment or condition label on this specimen signifies: therapeutic diphenylcyclopropenone sensitization with weekly scalp DPC. Total RNA was extracted from unfractionated whole blood collected in Tempus Blood RNA tubes. The library was built by means of RACE. Sequencing was carried out with a NextSeq 500. TCRdb trimmed the raw reads at Q25, called clones with MiXCR and kept productive beta chains. CDR3 protein sequences are deduplicated, and each keeps its most common genes and DNA. This sample lists approximately 52,000 distinct CDR3 sequences; 11% were detected once. Jointly, the top ten make up under 2% of the sample. The sample in question was whole blood, obtained in connection with sensitization to the hapten diphenylcyclopropenone (DPC). These receptor sequences come from a woman in her thirties or forties with alopecia areata. Some clones in this sample may be carry-over from other donors' samples.

The V and J genes are TRBV18 and TRBJ1-2, with D uncertain. CDR3 length: 12 amino acids. The V end was cut by 3 bases, the J end by 8 bases, with 10 bases between. Germline V lookup: CDR1 KGHSH, CDR2 LQKENI. For the CDR3, the DNA is TGTGCCAGCTCACCGGAAGGCGGGGGCTACACCTTC. It codes for CASSPEGGGYTF.

This clonotype was picked up many times. The chain carries TRBV29-1 and TRBJ1-1; no definite D call. The CDR3 is 13 residues long. CDR1 is SQVTM and CDR2 is ANQGSEA in the germline V gene. Trimming shortened V by 5 bases and J by 3 bases, and 13 bases separated the two germline ends. The CDR3 spells CSVRKAFDTEAFF. In nucleotides, the CDR3 is TGCAGCGTTCGGAAGGCTTTCGACACTGAAGCTTTCTTT.

This clonotype was seen only a few times. The V and J genes are TRBV29-1 and TRBJ2-1, with TRBD2 matching 12 bases. J was trimmed by 11 bases and V by 5 bases; bases with no gene match: 7. The germline gives CDR1 SQVTM, CDR2 ANQGSEA. This CDR3 spans 13 amino acids. The CDR3, as DNA: TGCAGCGTTAAGACTAGCGGGAGCCGGAAGCAGTTCTTC. Amino acids: CSVKTSGSRKQFF.

This clonotype appeared many times. The chain recombines TRBV28 with TRBJ2-1; 7 bases match TRBD2. This CDR3 has 11 amino acids. The V and J ends lost 7 bases and 9 bases, in that order; junction bases with no gene match: 3. Germline V gene lookup returns CDR1 MDHEN and CDR2 SYDVKM. CDR3 nucleotide sequence: TGTGCCAGCACGAGGGAGGGTGAGCAGTTCTTC. It encodes CASTREGEQFF.

There are a few counts of this clonotype. This rearrangement joins TRBV20-1 to TRBJ2-7, with 9 bases aligning to TRBD1. This CDR3 has 15 residues. V shed 1 base, J shed 5 bases, and the junction held 9 bases outside the gene matches. Germline-derived CDR1 and CDR2 are DFQATT and SNEGSKA (reference sequence). The CDR3 loop reads CSARGWGQGNDEQYF. DNA of the CDR3: TGCAGTGCTAGAGGGTGGGGACAGGGAAATGACGAGCAGTACTTC.